A selection of T cell receptor beta chains follows, all from one sample in a study of beta chain features in type 1 diabetes. Libraries were prepared by immunoSEQ multiplex PCR; TCRdb keeps only in-frame clonotypes and omits some of them. The sample has roughly 340,000 clones; less than 15% are singletons. The sample comprised naive CD4+ T cells from blood. Receptor source: a woman aged 18-29 years with type 1 diabetes. Each CDR3 is given with its conserved first and last residue. A D gene is named only where the DNA matches it firmly. Not every row has a clone size; where given, it reads once, few, many or a size class.

j_gene	d_gene	abundance	v_gene	CDR3nt	CDR3aa
TRBJ2-3	NA	NA	TRBV2	TGTGCCAGCAAGGGGGGGGCGGATACGCAGTATTTT	CASKGGADTQYF
TRBJ2-7	TRBD2	NA	TRBV7-9	TGTGCCAGCAGCGCTGCTAGCGGGAGCTCCTACGAGCAGTACTTC	CASSAASGSSYEQYF
TRBJ2-3	TRBD2	NA	TRBV29-1	TGCAGCGTTGGGCGGGAGGGCGGGTTTAGGACAGATACGCAGTATTTT	CSVGREGGFRTDTQYF
TRBJ2-1	NA	NA	TRBV20-1	TGCAGTGCTAGAGTCTCCGGGGGGCAGTTCTTC	CSARVSGGQFF
TRBJ2-5	NA	few	TRBV7-9	TGTGCCAGCAGCTTCGCACTTCAAGAGACCCAGTACTTC	CASSFALQETQYF
TRBJ1-4	NA	few	TRBV10-3	TGTGCCATCAGTGAGTCGAGGAGAGCTGGACAGCAGACTAATGAAAAACTGTTTTTT	CAISESRRAGQQTNEKLFF
TRBJ1-3	NA	NA	TRBV29-1	TGCAGCGTCCGCCAGGGGAAAACCTCTGGAAACACCATATATTTT	CSVRQGKTSGNTIYF
TRBJ2-5	NA	few	TRBV7-9	TGTGCCAGCAGCCCACCCGCTGGAGCGGAGACCCAGTACTTC	CASSPPAGAETQYF
TRBJ1-1	NA	few	TRBV9	TGTGCCAGCAGCTCCAACCCGACTTCCCGGGGAACTGAAGCTTTCTTT	CASSSNPTSRGTEAFF
TRBJ2-5	TRBD2	few	TRBV28	TGTGCCAGCAAGACTAGCGGGCCAGGGACCCAGTACTTC	CASKTSGPGTQYF
TRBJ2-3	TRBD1	few	TRBV29-1	TGCAGCGTTGGGGGGACAGGGGGCGGCACAGATACGCAGTATTTT	CSVGGTGGGTDTQYF
TRBJ2-2	NA	few	TRBV11-2	TGTGCCAGCAGCTTTTCAGAGGTGCTCGGGGAGCTGTTTTTT	CASSFSEVLGELFF
TRBJ1-2	NA	few	TRBV7-9	TGTGCCAGCAGCCCGTCGGGGGGGCTGGGGGGCTACACCTTC	CASSPSGGLGGYTF
TRBJ1-4	TRBD1	few	TRBV11-2	TGTGCCAGCAGCTTGACAGGGAGTAGTGAAAAACTGTTTTTT	CASSLTGSSEKLFF
TRBJ2-3	NA	few	TRBV15	TGTGCCACCAGCAGAGATGAGAGAATCACAGATACGCAGTATTTT	CATSRDERITDTQYF
TRBJ1-5	NA	NA	TRBV29-1	TGCAGCGTTGAAGGACAAGACAATCAGCCCCAGCATTTT	CSVEGQDNQPQHF
TRBJ2-1	NA	NA	TRBV4-1	TGCGCCAGCAGCCAACCCAAACCGAGCGCAATCTACAATGAGCAGTTCTTC	CASSQPKPSAIYNEQFF
TRBJ1-5	NA	NA	TRBV29-1	TGCAGCGTTGAAGACTATAGCAATCAGCCCCAGCATTTT	CSVEDYSNQPQHF
TRBJ2-3	NA	few	TRBV28	TGTGCCAGCAGTTCCGTCACAGATACGCAGTATTTT	CASSSVTDTQYF
TRBJ1-2	NA	NA	TRBV27	TGTGCCAGCAGTTTCCTAGCGGCTGGAAGATACACCTTC	CASSFLAAGRYTF
TRBJ1-5	NA	NA	TRBV2	TGTGCCAGCAACCCAACCGGCGGCAGGGGTCACGGTCAGCCCCAGCATTTT	CASNPTGGRGHGQPQHF
TRBJ1-2	TRBD1	NA	TRBV19	TGTGCCAGTACCCTGACAGGGGGTGGCTACACCTTC	CASTLTGGGYTF
TRBJ2-1	TRBD1	NA	TRBV6-6	TGTGCCAGCAGGAACCCAGGGGGCTACAATGAGCAGTTCTTC	CASRNPGGYNEQFF
TRBJ2-1	NA	few	TRBV5-4	TGTGCCAGCAGCCCGGACATAACTTCCTACAATGAGCAGTTCTTC	CASSPDITSYNEQFF
TRBJ2-2	TRBD1	once	TRBV6-5	TGTGCCACAACAAGACAGGGGAACACCGGGGAGCTGTTTTTT	CATTRQGNTGELFF
TRBJ2-5	NA	NA	TRBV7-2	TGTGCCAGCAGCGTGGGGCAGACCCAGTACTTC	CASSVGQTQYF
TRBJ2-2	NA	NA	TRBV11-3	TGTGCCAGCAGCCCCCGTTTGAGCGGGGAGCTGTTTTTT	CASSPRLSGELFF
TRBJ2-4	TRBD2	few	TRBV6-1	TGTGCCACACGGACTAGCGAAAACATTCAGTACTTC	CATRTSENIQYF
TRBJ2-1	TRBD2	NA	TRBV11-2	TGTGCCAGCAGCTTGTGGACTAGCGGGAGGTCAAATGAGCAGTTCTTC	CASSLWTSGRSNEQFF
TRBJ2-7	TRBD2	NA	TRBV7-9	TGTGCCAGCAGCTTCCCCGGGACTAGCGGGAGTAGAGGGTACGAGCAGTACTTC	CASSFPGTSGSRGYEQYF
TRBJ2-1	TRBD2	NA	TRBV14	TGTGCCAGCAGCCAAGGGGCCACTAGCGACTACAATGAGCAGTTCTTC	CASSQGATSDYNEQFF
TRBJ2-5	NA	NA	TRBV11-3	TGTGCCAGCGGGCTAATTCAGGGGTTCAGGGAGACCCAGTACTTC	CASGLIQGFRETQYF
TRBJ2-1	TRBD2	few	TRBV5-1	TGCGCCAGCAGCTCGCTTGGGACTAGCGCCTCCAATGAGCAGTTCTTC	CASSSLGTSASNEQFF
TRBJ2-7	TRBD2	few	TRBV5-1	TGCGCCAGCAGCTTGGGACTAGCGGGGGGAGCCTACGAGCAGTACTTC	CASSLGLAGGAYEQYF
TRBJ2-1	NA	few	TRBV4-1	TGCGCCAGCAGCCAAGTTCGTCTAGCTGGTGAGCAGTTCTTC	CASSQVRLAGEQFF